This T cell receptor beta chain was sequenced during a study of blood T cell repertoires in COVID-19. Study details: The United States, Italy and Spain supplied acute and convalescent COVID-19 samples.

Using immunoSEQ multiplex PCR, the repertoire was profiled, and TCRdb retains in-frame clones only, with some absent. The sample contains approximately 170,000 clones, around 85% of which appear only once. The CDR3 is made up of 16 amino acids. Per the germline V gene, CDR1 is GTSNPN and CDR2 is SVGIG (reference sequence). The ends were cut back, 0 bases at V and 1 base at J, with 13 bases in the middle. The source of this sequence is a man over 45 with active or convalescent COVID-19. Sequencing was carried out using peripheral blood. The rearrangement joins TRBV30 to TRBJ1-5; weak D call: TRBD1 (6 bases). This CDR3 reads CAWSVLGQWSNQPQHF. The CDR3 bases are TGTGCCTGGAGTGTCCTGGGACAATGGAGCAATCAGCCCCAGCATTTT.